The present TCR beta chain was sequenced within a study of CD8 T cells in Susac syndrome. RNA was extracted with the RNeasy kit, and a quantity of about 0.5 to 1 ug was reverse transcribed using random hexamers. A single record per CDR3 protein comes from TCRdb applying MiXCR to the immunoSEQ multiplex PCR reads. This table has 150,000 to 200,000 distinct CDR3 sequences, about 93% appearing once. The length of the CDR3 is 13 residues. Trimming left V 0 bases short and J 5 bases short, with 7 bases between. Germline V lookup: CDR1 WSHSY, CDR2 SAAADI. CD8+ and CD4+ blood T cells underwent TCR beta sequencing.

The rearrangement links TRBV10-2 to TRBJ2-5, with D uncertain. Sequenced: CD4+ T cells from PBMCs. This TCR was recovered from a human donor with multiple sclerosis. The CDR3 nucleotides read TGCGCCAGCAGTGAGTCGCGCCGGGAGACCCAGTACTTC. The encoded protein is CASSESRRETQYF.